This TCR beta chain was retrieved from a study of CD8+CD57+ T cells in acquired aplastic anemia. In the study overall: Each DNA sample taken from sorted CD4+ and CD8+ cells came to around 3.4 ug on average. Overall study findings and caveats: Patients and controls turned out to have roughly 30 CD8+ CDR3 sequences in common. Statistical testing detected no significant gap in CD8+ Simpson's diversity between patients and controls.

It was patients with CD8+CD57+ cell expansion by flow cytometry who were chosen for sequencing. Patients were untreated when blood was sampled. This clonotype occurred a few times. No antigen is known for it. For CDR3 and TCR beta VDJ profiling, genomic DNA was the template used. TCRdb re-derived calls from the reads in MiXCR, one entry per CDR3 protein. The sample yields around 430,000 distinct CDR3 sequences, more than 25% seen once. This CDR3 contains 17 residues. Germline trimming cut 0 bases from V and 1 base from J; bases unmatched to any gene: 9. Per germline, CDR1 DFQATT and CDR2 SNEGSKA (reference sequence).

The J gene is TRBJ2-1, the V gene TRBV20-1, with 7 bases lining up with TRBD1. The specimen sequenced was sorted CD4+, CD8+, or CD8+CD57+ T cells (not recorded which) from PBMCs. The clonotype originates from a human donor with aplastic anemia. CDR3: CSARDVTGKMSYNEQFF. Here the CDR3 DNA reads TGCAGTGCTAGAGACGTGACAGGGAAAATGTCCTACAATGAGCAGTTCTTC.